This TCR beta chain came from a study of glioma-infiltrating T cells. Findings of the study overall: Above-expected tissue-blood divergence occurred in all gliomas, most in low-grade ones. Very few CDR3 sequences were shared between tissue and blood.

Amplification of TCR alpha and beta CDR3 regions from RNA used iRepertoire nested multiplex PCR. TCRdb independently ran MiXCR on the multiplex PCR reads; one entry per CDR3 protein. This table holds about 12,000 distinct CDR3 sequences, about a quarter found once. On this clonotype itself: Its antigen is undetermined. A much larger clone differs from this one at a single base, so this may be a read error.

CDR1 is SGHTA and CDR2 is FQGTGA in the germline V gene. CDR3 length equals 15 residues. This chain joins TRBV7-3 and TRBJ2-1, with 10 bases that match TRBD1. The material sequenced was glioma tissue, nonneoplastic brain tissue, or PBMCs (not recorded which). This clonotype was sampled from a human donor with low-grade glioma or glioblastoma, undergoing nonglioma brain surgery, or in good health (not recorded which). The CDR3 loop reads CASSSGTGESNEQSF. The CDR3 region has the DNA TGTGCCAGCAGCTCCGGGACAGGGGAAAGCAATGAGCAGTCCTTC. The complete variable domain, with remaining parts taken from reference TRBV7-3 and TRBJ2-1, reads GAGVSQTPSNKVTEKGKYVELRCDPISGHTALYWYRQSLGQGPEFLIYFQGTGAADDSGLPNDRFFAVRPEGSVSTLKIQRTERGDSAVYLCASSSGTGESNEQSFGPGTRLTVL.